Detailed here is one T cell receptor (beta chain). This specimen comes from a study of blood T cell repertoires in COVID-19. Study in general: Some COVID-19 samples were acute and others convalescent; all came from the United States, Italy and Spain. PBMCs, B-cell-depleted T cells, or T cells provided the cDNA or gDNA that made up the material.

V was clipped by 4 bases and J by 5 bases, with 9 bases between them. From germline, CDR1 is SGHRS and CDR2 YFSETQ. The length of the CDR3 is 12 residues. As originally analysed: Nucleated cell counts were estimated from reference gene primer amplification. Some clones are missing from TCRdb's copy, which holds only in-frame ones; the method was immunoSEQ multiplex PCR. V, J and clone size were drawn from that table, and D and trimming were deduced from the DNA. The top ten clones hold roughly 1.5% of a sample with 150,000 or so clones, approximately 83% of them seen once. This clonotype originated in a human donor in a cohort sampled during active COVID-19. Sequencing input: peripheral blood. This chain connects TRBV5-1 to TRBJ1-2; possibly TRBD1 for D (5 bases). In DNA, the CDR3 is TGCGCCAGCAGCGCGGGGGATTATGGCTACACCTTC. Its protein is CASSAGDYGYTF. Based on the CDR3 plus reference TRBV5-1 and TRBJ1-2, the full variable domain is KAGVTQTPRYLIKTRGQQVTLSCSPISGHRSVSWYQQTPGQGLQFLFEYFSETQRNKGNFPGRFSGRQFSNSRSEMNVSTLELGDSALYLCASSAGDYGYTFGSGTRLTVV.